This TCR beta chain was obtained from a study of beta chain features in type 1 diabetes. Concerning this clone: Its target is not known. This specimen includes other DNA sequences encoding the same CDR3.

The whole isolated RNA underwent reverse transcription, so sequencing captured expressed TCRB transcripts. Sequenced by immunoSEQ multiplex PCR; TCRdb stores in-frame clones only, minus some. The data hold roughly 730,000 clones, with around 15% observed a single time. Overall study results and limits: There was a moderate but significant shortening of TCRB CDR3s in all four CD4+ subsets of Type 1 diabetes patients. Type 1 diabetes patients had VDJ junctions that carried fewer insertions and more deletions.

Material for sequencing was naive CD4+ T cells from blood. This receptor was identified in a man younger than 35 with type 1 diabetes.

The CDR3 DNA follows: TGTGCCATCAGTGAGTCGGGACAGAGCACTGAAGCTTTCTTT. This gives the protein CAISESGQSTEAFF. The V and J genes are TRBV10-3 and TRBJ1-1, with TRBD1 matching 7 bases. The germline V gene encodes CDR1 ENHRY and CDR2 SYGVKD. J gave up 4 bases and V 0 bases, and 2 bases lay outside the gene matches. The length of the CDR3 is 14 residues.